What follows describes a single TCR beta chain. Its target is not known. This CDR3 has 17 amino acids. V shed 3 bases, J shed 7 bases, and the junction held 12 bases outside the gene matches. CDR1 and CDR2 (germline): DFQATT, SNEGSKA (reference sequence). Transcripts of RNA were the source for amplifying TCR beta CDR3 regions. Amplification began with first-round RT-PCR using HTBI primers, then second-round multiplex PCR was performed. TCRdb fed the multiplex PCR reads into MiXCR, producing one record per CDR3 protein. The repertoire holds under 400,000 distinct CDR3 sequences, with roughly 15% as singletons. This entry comes from a study of Graves' ophthalmopathy and Graves' hyperthyroidism. Study-wide points: Detection in blood was also observed for most expanded thyroid clonotypes above 0.001 frequency.

Someone took the PBMCs out of approximately 9.2 ml of fresh peripheral blood. The clonotype comes from an adult man with Graves' ophthalmopathy. Sequencing was done on a sample of peripheral blood. The V and J genes are TRBV20-1 and TRBJ2-7, with 16 bases fitting TRBD2. DNA for the CDR3: TGCAGTGCTAGCGGGACTAGCGGGAGGGCCTGTCTGGAGGAGCAGTACTTC. It encodes CSASGTSGRACLEEQYF.